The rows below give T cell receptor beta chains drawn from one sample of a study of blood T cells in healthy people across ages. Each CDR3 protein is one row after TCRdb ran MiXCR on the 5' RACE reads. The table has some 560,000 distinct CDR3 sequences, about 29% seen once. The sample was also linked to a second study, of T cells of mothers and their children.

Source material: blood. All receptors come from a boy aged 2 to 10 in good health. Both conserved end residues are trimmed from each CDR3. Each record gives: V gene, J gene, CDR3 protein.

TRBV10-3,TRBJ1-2,AISGIQGSNYGYT
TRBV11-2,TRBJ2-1,ASSPPGLAAYNEQF
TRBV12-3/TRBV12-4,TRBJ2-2,ASRPEGNTGELF
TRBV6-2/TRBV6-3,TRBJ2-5,ASSYSRMWRESRQETQY
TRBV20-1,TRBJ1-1,SARGENTEAF
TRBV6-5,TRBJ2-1,ASSYVYTDNEQF
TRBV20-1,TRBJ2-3,SASLTLGTDTQY
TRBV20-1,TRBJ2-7,SAGDRGLGYEQY
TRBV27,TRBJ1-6,ASSYGTNSPLH
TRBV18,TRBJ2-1,ASSTGAPPLGEQF
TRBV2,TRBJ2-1,ATAGTSGRNEQF
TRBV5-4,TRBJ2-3,ASSTSGTDTQY
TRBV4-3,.,ASSQEVAATYEQY
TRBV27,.,ASSSATAVYEQY
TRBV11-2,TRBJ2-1,ASSSLAGPYNEQF
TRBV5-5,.,ASSRLGPYNEQF
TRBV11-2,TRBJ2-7,ASSSGQGGYEQY
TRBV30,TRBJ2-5,AWRKGYEETQY
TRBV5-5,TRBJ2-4,ASSLCGAKNIQY
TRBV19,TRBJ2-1,ASSITKSDEQF
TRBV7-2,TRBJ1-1,ASSLVGLLNTEAF
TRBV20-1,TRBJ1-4,SARQGAANEKLF
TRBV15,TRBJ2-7,ATSISGSRGRSEQY
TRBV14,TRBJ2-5,ASSQDLWQGGIETQY
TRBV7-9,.,ASAPRGGVHNEQF
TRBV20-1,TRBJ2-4,SASFSLAKNIQY
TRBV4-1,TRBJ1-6,ASSQDLTGTGDSPLH
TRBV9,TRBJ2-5,ASSVAGLAGRRETQY
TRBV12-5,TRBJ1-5,ASGKPESNRPQH
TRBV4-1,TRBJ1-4,ASSQKGGPDRIGEKLF
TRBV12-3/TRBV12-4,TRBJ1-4,ASRGGGEKLF
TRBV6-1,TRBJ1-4,ASSVHRGGARWYGEKLF
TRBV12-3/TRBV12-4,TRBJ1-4,ASSLGFNEKLF
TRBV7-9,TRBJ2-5,ASSYRPGETQY
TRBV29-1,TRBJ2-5,SGGGTLGYEQC
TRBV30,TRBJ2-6,AWSGFSGANVLT
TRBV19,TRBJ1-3,ASSMGSASGNTIY
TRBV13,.,ASSSAGTSYEQY
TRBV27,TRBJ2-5,ASSRDRGMRQETQY
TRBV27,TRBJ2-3,ASSLLGTSGDTQY
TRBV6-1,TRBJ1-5,ASSGNQPQH
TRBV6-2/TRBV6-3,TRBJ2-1,ASSRGETHY
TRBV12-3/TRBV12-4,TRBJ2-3,ASTDGTTRTDTQY
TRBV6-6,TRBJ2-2,ASSFGHSNIVF
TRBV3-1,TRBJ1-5,ASSKNMPGGEQPQH
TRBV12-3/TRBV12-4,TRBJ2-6,ASSTGTGYSGANVLT
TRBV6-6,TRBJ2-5,ASSYYESVTGETQY
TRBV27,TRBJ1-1,ASTITRDREAEAF
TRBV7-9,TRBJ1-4,ASSFSSSEKLF
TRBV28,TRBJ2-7,ASKGGTYEQY